The clone carrying this TCR beta chain was detected ten times or more. The antigen remains undetermined. This record comes from a study of T cell repertoires in cytomegalovirus infection. The wider study: Indicated by public TCR beta signatures were CMV infection and matching HLA type. Study-wide findings and caveats: Carriers of CMV and the relevant HLA type were discriminated by public TCR beta frequency.

TCRdb ran MiXCR on the reads and lists one entry per CDR3 protein. The repertoire has a few hundred thousand distinct CDR3 sequences, roughly 20% of them found once; the top ten carry 15% to 20%. The sequenced sample consisted of CD8+ T cells from PBMCs. This receptor was taken from a human donor in good health (CMV status not recorded). Some clones in this sample may be carry-over from other donors' samples.

The CDR3 sequence: CASSPSDIEIAYEQYF. The CDR3 nucleotides read TGTGCCAGCAGCCCTAGTGACATTGAAATAGCCTACGAGCAGTACTTC. This chain uses TRBV7-6 with TRBJ2-7; D ambiguous. Germline loops: CDR1 SGHVS, CDR2 FNYEAQ. The CDR3 contains 16 residues. Trimming cost V 5 bases and J 2 bases, with 19 bases left between them. The full variable domain, its missing parts supplied by reference TRBV7-6 and TRBJ2-7, is GAGVSQSPRYKVTKRGQDVALRCDPISGHVSLYWYRQALGQGPEFLTYFNYEAQQDKSGLPNDRFSAERPEGSISTLTIQRTEQRDSAMYRCASSPSDIEIAYEQYFGPGTRLTVT.